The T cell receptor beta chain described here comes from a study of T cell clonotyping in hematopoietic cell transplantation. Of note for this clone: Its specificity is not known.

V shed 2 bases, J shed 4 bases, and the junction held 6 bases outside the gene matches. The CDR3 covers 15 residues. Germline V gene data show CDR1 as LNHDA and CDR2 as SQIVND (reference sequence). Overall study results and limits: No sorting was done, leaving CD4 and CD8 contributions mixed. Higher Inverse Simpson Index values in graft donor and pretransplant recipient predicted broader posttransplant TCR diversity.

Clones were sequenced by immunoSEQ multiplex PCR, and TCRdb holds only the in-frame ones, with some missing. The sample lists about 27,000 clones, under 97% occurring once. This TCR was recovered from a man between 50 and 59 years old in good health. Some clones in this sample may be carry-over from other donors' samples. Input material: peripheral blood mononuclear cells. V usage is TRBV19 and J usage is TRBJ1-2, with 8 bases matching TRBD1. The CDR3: CASSISGTGGYGYTF. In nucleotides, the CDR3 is TGTGCCAGTAGTATATCAGGTACAGGGGGCTATGGCTACACCTTC.